The 17 T cell receptor beta chains given below trace back to one sample, sequenced in a study of T cells in Graves' hyperthyroidism and ophthalmopathy. TCR beta CDR3 region amplification was performed from RNA transcripts. HTBI primers were used for first-round RT-PCR of the TCR CDR3. A single record per CDR3 protein comes from TCRdb applying MiXCR to the multiplex PCR reads. The data contain a few hundred thousand distinct CDR3 sequences, more than 15% of them singletons. Material for sequencing was blood. Receptor source: a woman aged 25 to 45 with Graves' hyperthyroidism.

This clonotype occurred many times. The rearrangement uses TRBV6-2 or TRBV6-3 and TRBJ1-5; TRBD1 aligns across 8 bases. The CDR3 length is 15 residues. Losses at the gene ends were 6 bases for V and 2 bases for J; bases not matched to a gene: 6. Looked up from germline, CDR1 is MNHEY and CDR2 is SVGEGT. The CDR3 sequence is CASSRDRGGNQPQHF. Here the CDR3 DNA reads TGTGCCAGCAGCCGCGACAGGGGAGGCAATCAGCCCCAGCATTTT.

J is TRBJ2-7 and V is TRBV6-1; 9 nucleotides match TRBD1. V shed 3 bases, J shed 4 bases, and the junction held 4 bases outside the gene matches. Germline CDR1 reads MNHNS; CDR2 reads SASEGT. CDR3 length: 14 residues. The DNA of the CDR3 is TGTGCCAGCAGTGACGGACAGGGGAATTACGAGCAGTACTTC. Translation: CASSDGQGNYEQYF.

This clonotype was observed at least ten times. This rearrangement joins TRBV5-1 to TRBJ2-1; D unresolved. V lost 0 bases and J 3 bases, leaving 10 bases between the germline ends. Germline V gene sequence: CDR1 SGHRS, CDR2 YFSETQ. CDR3 length: 15 residues. This chain's CDR3 is CASSLAGYGYNEQFF. The DNA for the CDR3 is TGCGCCAGCAGCTTGGCCGGCTATGGCTACAATGAGCAGTTCTTC.

J is TRBJ1-2 and V is TRBV10-2; TRBD1 is a possible D gene (6 bases). The CDR3 spans 14 residues. Trimming stripped 0 bases from V and 7 bases from J, with 12 bases between. Germline lookup yields CDR1 WSHSY and CDR2 SAAADI. The CDR3 nucleotides are TGCGCCAGCAGTGAGTCTTGGGGGCTGAGTGGCTACACCTTC. The encoded protein is CASSESWGLSGYTF.

Ten or more counts support this clonotype. The DNA of the CDR3 is TGTGCCAGCAGTTTTCAGTTGGGGCAGGGGGCAACCTACGAGCAGTACTTC. Translation: CASSFQLGQGATYEQYF. V and J are TRBV12-3 or TRBV12-4 and TRBJ2-7; 8 nucleotides line up with TRBD1. This CDR3 region has 17 residues. The ends lost 3 bases at V and 2 bases at J; junction bases unmatched: 12.

This clonotype was recorded many times. V gene TRBV20-1 combines with J gene TRBJ2-1, with TRBD2 matching 10 bases. CDR1 is DFQATT and CDR2 is SNEGSKA in the germline V gene (reference sequence). The CDR3 has 14 amino acids. The V and J ends lost 0 bases and 8 bases, in that order; junction bases with no gene match: 4. CDR3 nucleotide sequence: TGCAGTGCTAGAGATAGCGGGAGGTTAGATGAGCAGTTCTTC. This translates into CSARDSGRLDEQFF.

This clonotype was seen a handful of times. The V and J genes are TRBV9 and TRBJ2-6; 7 bases line up with TRBD1. Trimming cost V 4 bases and J 1 base; bases outside gene matches: 11. The CDR3 loop spans 18 amino acids. Germline V gives CDR1 SGDLS, CDR2 YYNGEE. CDR3 loop: CASSPGGRLRSGANVLTF. The DNA for the CDR3 is TGTGCCAGCAGCCCAGGGGGACGACTCAGGTCTGGGGCCAACGTCCTGACTTTC.

At least ten counts were recorded for this clonotype. The chain uses TRBV6-2 or TRBV6-3 and TRBJ1-2; the match to TRBD1 covers 7 bases. CDR1 and CDR2 from the germline V gene are MNHEY and SVGEGT. This CDR3 region has 13 residues. Trimming removed 6 bases from V and 8 bases from J; junction bases left unmatched: 9. CDR3 bases: TGTGCCAGCAGAACCGACAGGGCGGAGGGCTACACCTTC. It translates to CASRTDRAEGYTF.

In its sample, this clonotype was seen many times. The V gene is TRBV12-3 or TRBV12-4, the J gene TRBJ2-3; TRBD2 matches 7 bases. The CDR3 has 15 amino acids. V lost 6 bases, J lost 4 bases, and 10 bases stayed unmatched. This chain's CDR3 is CASRPGGRVADTQYF. CDR3 in DNA: TGTGCCAGCAGGCCGGGCGGGAGAGTTGCAGATACGCAGTATTTT.

This clonotype was observed many times. The gene calls are TRBV2 and TRBJ2-7; TRBD2 aligns across 12 bases. The germline V gene has CDR1 SNHLY and CDR2 FYNNEI. The CDR3 spans 14 residues. J gave up 5 bases and V 6 bases, and 5 bases lay outside the gene matches. In DNA form, the CDR3 reads TGTGCCAGCAGGACTAGCGGGAGTCCCAACGAGCAGTACTTC. This encodes CASRTSGSPNEQYF.

A few counts support this clonotype. The rearrangement links TRBV6-2 or TRBV6-3 to TRBJ2-7, with 8 bases fitting TRBD2. V lost 0 bases to trimming and J lost 6 bases; unmatched junction nucleotides: 7. This CDR3 has 15 amino acids. The germline V gene encodes CDR1 MNHEY and CDR2 SVGEGT. The CDR3 reads CASSYSSGSRVEQYF. The CDR3, as DNA: TGTGCCAGCAGTTACTCGAGCGGGAGCAGAGTCGAGCAGTACTTC.

This chain joins TRBV28 and TRBJ1-6, with D perhaps TRBD1 (6 bases). V lost 7 bases and J lost 10, with 17 bases in between. This CDR3 has 14 amino acids. CDR1 and CDR2 (germline): MDHEN, SYDVKM. CDR3 protein: CASIPPWGPSPLHF. For the CDR3, the DNA is TGTGCCAGCATCCCTCCTTGGGGGCCCTCACCCCTCCACTTT.

This clonotype was found many times. This chain joins TRBV10-1 and TRBJ2-3; TRBD2 is a possible D gene (5 bases). With 4 bases removed from V and 2 bases from J, the gap between germline ends came to 16 bases. Germline CDR1 and CDR2: WNHNN and SYGVQD (reference sequence). CDR3 length equals 16 residues. This chain's CDR3 is CASSGGPGNPTDTQYF. As DNA, the CDR3 is TGCGCCAGCAGTGGTGGGCCGGGAAACCCCACAGATACGCAGTATTTT.

To note about this clonotype: A read error may produce the germline difference seen at one junction end. The gene calls are TRBV6-5 and TRBJ2-3, with D possibly being TRBD1 or TRBD2 (5 bases each). The CDR3 is 18 residues long. In germline, CDR1 is MNHEY, CDR2 SVGAGI. Here the CDR3 DNA reads TGTGCCGGCAGTTACCTCTCTCATCCAGATGGGGGTCTGGATACGCAGTATTTT. Its translation is CAGSYLSHPDGGLDTQYF.

This clonotype was counted at least ten times. The J gene is TRBJ2-3, the V gene TRBV28; D is undetermined. V was cut by 6 bases and J by 4 bases, with 14 bases left in between. The CDR3 totals 14 residues. Germline V gene data show CDR1 as MDHEN and CDR2 as SYDVKM. CDR3 sequence (DNA): TGTGCCAGCAGGCACGTTCAACATCCAGATACGCAGTATTTT. Translation gives CASRHVQHPDTQYF.

This clonotype has ten or more counts. The chain joins TRBV28 to TRBJ1-4, with D tentatively TRBD1 (5 bases). The V gene lost 6 bases and the J gene lost 4 bases, with 21 bases spanning the gap. This CDR3 comprises 17 residues. The germline CDR1 and CDR2 sequences are MDHEN and SYDVKM. For the CDR3, the DNA is TGTGCCAGCAGCTTACTTTCGGGGGGACGGATTAATGAAAAACTGTTTTTT. Protein: CASSLLSGGRINEKLFF.

V gene TRBV4-1 combines with J gene TRBJ2-1, with 10 bases fitting TRBD2. Germline-derived CDR1 and CDR2 are MGHRA and YSYEKL. The CDR3 has 19 amino acids. Trimming took 1 base from V and 0 from J; bases not matched to a gene: 9. The chain's CDR3 is CASSQVVAGGSSSYNEQFF. CDR3 DNA: TGCGCCAGCAGCCAAGTAGTAGCGGGAGGCTCTAGCTCCTACAATGAGCAGTTCTTC.